The 19 T cell receptor beta chains reported below all come from one sample, sequenced in a study of CD8 T cells in ankylosing spondylitis (dated by TCRdb to about 2017). Libraries were built with 5' RACE. Data came from an Illumina HiSeq 2500. In TCRdb, the public reads were trimmed at Q25 with fastp and aligned with MiXCR, with productive beta chains retained. Duplicate CDR3 protein sequences are folded into a single record with the most common DNA and genes. Recorded for this sample are about 130,000 distinct CDR3 sequences; about a tenth of them occurred a single time. Of the sample, 2.5% to 4% falls within the top ten clones. Sequenced material: blood, either unsorted or a sorted T cell fraction (not recorded which). Every receptor here comes from a male donor with ankylosing spondylitis or in good health (not recorded which).

This clonotype was seen many times. The chain recombines TRBV10-3 with TRBJ2-3; 7 bases are a match to TRBD2. The J segment lost 8 bases and the V segment lost 2 bases, leaving 4 bases of the junction unmatched. The CDR3 length is 13 residues. The V gene's germline CDR1 is ENHRY and CDR2 SYGVKD. The CDR3 DNA reads as TGTGCCATCAGTGAGACGGGGGAGGGTACGCAGTATTTT. Residues: CAISETGEGTQYF.

A few counts support this clonotype. This chain links TRBV20-1 with TRBJ2-3; 10 bases agree with TRBD2. The CDR3 extends over 16 amino acids. CDR1 and CDR2 (germline): DFQATT, SNEGSKA (reference sequence). Unmatched junction bases numbered 9, after V lost 3 bases and J lost 3 bases. As DNA, the CDR3 is TGCAGTGCTAGGCTAGCGGGAGTCTTTGGTACAGATACGCAGTATTTT. As protein: CSARLAGVFGTDTQYF.

V and J are TRBV28 and TRBJ2-5; 11 nucleotides align to TRBD2. This CDR3 is built from 14 residues. CDR1 and CDR2 (germline): MDHEN, SYDVKM. J lost 4 bases, V lost 5 bases, and 3 bases had no gene match. CDR3 DNA sequence: TGTGCCAGCAGTCCGGGACTAGCGGCAGAGACCCAGTACTTC. It encodes CASSPGLAAETQYF.

This clonotype was seen once. The genes are TRBV6-1 and TRBJ2-1, with TRBD2 matching over 14 bases. This CDR3 is 19 amino acids long. Trimming removed 9 bases from V and 7 bases from J; junction bases left unmatched: 20. Germline V gene sequence: CDR1 MNHNS, CDR2 SASEGT. The CDR3 DNA reads as TGTGCCAGTAGCCCCGGACTAGCGGGAGGAAAGGGAGTAGCGAATGAGCAGTTCTTC. As protein: CASSPGLAGGKGVANEQFF.

This clonotype has ten or more counts. This sequence joins TRBV27 and TRBJ2-1; the D is unclear. This CDR3 comprises 13 residues. CDR1 is MNHEY and CDR2 is SMNVEV in the germline V gene (reference sequence). Trimming shortened V by 7 bases and J by 8 bases, and 15 bases separated the two germline ends. CDR3 nucleotides: TGTGCCAGCAAAATCCTAGGTGGCTATGAGCAGTTCTTC. As protein: CASKILGGYEQFF.

V gene TRBV6-2 or TRBV6-3 combines with J gene TRBJ2-1; 9 nucleotides align to TRBD2. Germline CDR1 and CDR2: MNHEY and SVGEGT. V shed 4 bases, J shed 5 bases, and the junction held 3 bases outside the gene matches. CDR3 length: 14 residues. CDR3 protein: CASSSGTSHNEQFF. In DNA form, the CDR3 reads TGTGCCAGCAGTTCCGGGACTAGCCACAATGAGCAGTTCTTC.

The chain is built from TRBV6-1 and TRBJ2-3; 10 bases are shared with TRBD1. Germline lookup yields CDR1 MNHNS and CDR2 SASEGT. The length of the CDR3 is 17 residues. V gave up 6 bases and J gave up 1 base; unmatched junction bases: 10. In DNA form, the CDR3 reads TGTGCCAGCAGCCGGGACAGGGGACGTGTCGGCACAGATACGCAGTATTTT. Translated, it gives CASSRDRGRVGTDTQYF.

Ten or more counts support this clonotype. The chain couples TRBV12-3 or TRBV12-4 to TRBJ2-2; a possible D gene is TRBD2 (5 bases). This CDR3 has 13 amino acids. V gave up 6 bases and J gave up 2 bases, with 7 bases separating them. In DNA, the CDR3 is TGTGCCAGCAGGAGGGTAAACACCGGGGAGCTGTTTTTT. Translation: CASRRVNTGELFF.

Many counts were recorded for this clonotype. V and J are TRBV6-2 or TRBV6-3 and TRBJ2-1; D possibly corresponds to TRBD2 (5 bases). CDR1 and CDR2 (germline): MNHEY, SVGEGT. With 1 base removed from V and 7 bases from J, the gap between germline ends came to 14 bases. This CDR3 spans 15 amino acids. CDR3 DNA: TGTGCCAGCAGTTACTGGCGGGCAGTTGGGAATGAGCAGTTCTTC. Residues: CASSYWRAVGNEQFF.

There are many counts of this clonotype. The chain carries TRBV29-1 and TRBJ2-7, with a possible D match to TRBD2 (6 bases). Per germline, CDR1 SQVTM and CDR2 ANQGSEA. Trimming shortened V by 2 bases and J by 5 bases, and 19 bases separated the two germline ends. The CDR3 runs to 15 residues. The CDR3 bases are TGCAGCGTTGAAACTTTAGCGGTAGGATGGGACGAGCAGTACTTC. It is translated as CSVETLAVGWDEQYF.

This clonotype was observed at least ten times. The chain joins TRBV4-3 to TRBJ2-5, with 10 bases fitting TRBD2. Germline lookup yields CDR1 LGHNA and CDR2 YSLEER. This CDR3 is built from 15 residues. V dropped 4 bases and J dropped 0; count of bases not matched to a gene: 2. CDR3 coding DNA: TGCGCCAGCAGCCCAACTAGCGGGAACCAAGAGACCCAGTACTTC. This gives the protein CASSPTSGNQETQYF.

This clonotype was counted many times. J is TRBJ2-1 and V is TRBV29-1; D not resolved. The CDR3 extends over 14 amino acids. V lost 4 bases, J lost 10 bases, and 20 bases lay in between. The V gene's germline CDR1 is SQVTM and CDR2 ANQGSEA. In DNA form, the CDR3 reads TGCAGCGTTGTCTTGGATGGGTGGGGATTAGAGCAGTTCTTC. Translation gives CSVVLDGWGLEQFF.

This clonotype has a count of ten or more. This rearrangement joins TRBV10-3 to TRBJ1-2, with D perhaps TRBD1 (5 bases). This CDR3 contains 13 residues. In germline, CDR1 is ENHRY, CDR2 SYGVKD. The V end lost 0 bases, the J end lost 6 bases, and 8 bases lay between the germline ends. The CDR3 protein is CAISESQGNGYTF. CDR3 coding DNA: TGTGCCATCAGTGAGTCGCAGGGTAATGGCTACACCTTC.

The V call is TRBV27, the J call TRBJ2-1, with 8 bases that match TRBD2. V shed 2 bases, J shed 2 bases, and the junction held 17 bases outside the gene matches. The CDR3 is made up of 20 amino acids. Germline values: CDR1 MNHEY, CDR2 SMNVEV (reference sequence). The CDR3 nucleotides read TGTGCCAGCAGTTTAGTGGGGGGCCAGGGACTAGAGAAGACCTACAATGAGCAGTTCTTC. Translated, it gives CASSLVGGQGLEKTYNEQFF.

The V gene is TRBV20-1, the J gene TRBJ2-7; 10 nucleotides agree with TRBD1. J lost 3 bases, V lost 6 bases, and 8 bases had no gene match. CDR1 is DFQATT and CDR2 is SNEGSKA in the germline V gene (reference sequence). The length of the CDR3 is 14 residues. In nucleotides, the CDR3 is TGCAGTGCGGGAAGGACAGGGGGAGACTACGAGCAGTACTTC. Its translation: CSAGRTGGDYEQYF.

In this sample, this clonotype turned up many times. As DNA, the CDR3 is TGTGCCAGCACCGCGGACACCTACGAGCAGTACTTC. Translation gives CASTADTYEQYF. V is TRBV2 and J is TRBJ2-7, with D possibly TRBD1 on 5 matching bases. Trimming removed 7 bases from V and 2 bases from J, with 9 bases in between. The CDR3 consists of 12 residues. Germline values: CDR1 SNHLY, CDR2 FYNNEI.

The table lists this clonotype with many counts. The gene calls are TRBV21-1 and TRBJ1-3; TRBD1 reflects the table's D call only, with no check against the DNA. TRBV21-1 corresponds to a pseudogene. The CDR3 is 16 residues long. The CDR3 DNA sequence: TGTGCCAGCAGCGAGGGGACCGAGCCTTCTGGAAACACCATATATTTT. It encodes CASSEGTEPSGNTIYF.

The chain has TRBV4-3 and TRBJ1-4; D is undetermined. Trimming removed 2 bases at V and 7 bases at J, with 20 bases between. The CDR3 spans 17 residues. The V gene's germline CDR1 is LGHNA and CDR2 YSLEER. CDR3 sequence reads: CASSQQVPGSIGEKLFF. The CDR3 DNA is TGCGCCAGCAGCCAACAAGTGCCCGGGTCAATAGGTGAAAAACTGTTTTTT.

V gene TRBV4-3 combines with J gene TRBJ2-5; D is uncertain. Germline CDR1 LGHNA, CDR2 YSLEER. This CDR3 contains 15 residues. V dropped 4 bases and J dropped 2 bases, with 14 bases sitting between them. The CDR3 region is CASSRGSGPQETQYF. The DNA for the CDR3 is TGCGCCAGCAGCCGTGGGTCAGGTCCTCAAGAGACCCAGTACTTC.